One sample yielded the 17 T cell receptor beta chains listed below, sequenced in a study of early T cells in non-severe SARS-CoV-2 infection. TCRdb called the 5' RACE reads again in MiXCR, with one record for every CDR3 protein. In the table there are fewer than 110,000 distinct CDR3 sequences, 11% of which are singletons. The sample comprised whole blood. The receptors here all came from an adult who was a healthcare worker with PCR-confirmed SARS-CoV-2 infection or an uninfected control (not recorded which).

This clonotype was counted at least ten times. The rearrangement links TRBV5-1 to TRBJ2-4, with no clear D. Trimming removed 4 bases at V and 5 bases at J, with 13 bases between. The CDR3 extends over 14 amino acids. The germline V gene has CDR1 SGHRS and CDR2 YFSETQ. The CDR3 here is CASSRVGKENIQYF. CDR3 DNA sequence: TGCGCCAGCAGCCGGGTTGGAAAAGAAAACATTCAGTACTTC. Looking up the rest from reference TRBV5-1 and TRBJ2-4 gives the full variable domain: KAGVTQTPRYLIKTRGQQVTLSCSPISGHRSVSWYQQTPGQGLQFLFEYFSETQRNKGNFPGRFSGRQFSNSRSEMNVSTLELGDSALYLCASSRVGKENIQYFGAGTRLSVL.

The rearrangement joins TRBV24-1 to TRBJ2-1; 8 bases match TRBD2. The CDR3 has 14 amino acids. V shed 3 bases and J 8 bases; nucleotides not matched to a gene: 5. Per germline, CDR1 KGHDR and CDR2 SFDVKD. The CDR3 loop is CATSDPGGAHEQFF. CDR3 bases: TGTGCCACCAGTGATCCGGGGGGGGCTCATGAGCAGTTCTTC.

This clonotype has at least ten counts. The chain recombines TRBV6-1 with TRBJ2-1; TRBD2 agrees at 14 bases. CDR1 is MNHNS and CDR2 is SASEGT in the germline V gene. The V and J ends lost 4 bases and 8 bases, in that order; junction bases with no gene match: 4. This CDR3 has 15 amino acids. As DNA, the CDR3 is TGTGCCAGCAGTGTAGGGACTAGCGGGAGCGATGAGCAGTTCTTC. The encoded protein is CASSVGTSGSDEQFF.

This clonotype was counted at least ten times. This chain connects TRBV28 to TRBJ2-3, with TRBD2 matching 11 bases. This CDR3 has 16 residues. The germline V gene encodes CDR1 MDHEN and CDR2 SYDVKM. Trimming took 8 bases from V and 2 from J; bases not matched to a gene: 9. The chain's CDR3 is CASYGGLAVLTDTQYF. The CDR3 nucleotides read TGTGCCAGCTACGGGGGACTAGCGGTACTCACAGATACGCAGTATTTT.

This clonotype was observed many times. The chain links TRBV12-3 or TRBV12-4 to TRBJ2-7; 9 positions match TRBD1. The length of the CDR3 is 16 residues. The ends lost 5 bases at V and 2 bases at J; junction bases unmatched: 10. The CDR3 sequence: CASSPRGTGFTYEQYF. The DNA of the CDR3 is TGTGCCAGCAGTCCTAGGGGGACAGGGTTTACCTACGAGCAGTACTTC.

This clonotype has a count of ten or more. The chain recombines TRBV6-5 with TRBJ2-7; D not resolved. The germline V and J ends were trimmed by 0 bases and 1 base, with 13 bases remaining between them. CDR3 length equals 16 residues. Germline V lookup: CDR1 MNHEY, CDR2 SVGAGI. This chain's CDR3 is CASSYSMLVGSYEQYF. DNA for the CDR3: TGTGCCAGCAGTTACTCGATGTTAGTCGGATCCTACGAGCAGTACTTC.

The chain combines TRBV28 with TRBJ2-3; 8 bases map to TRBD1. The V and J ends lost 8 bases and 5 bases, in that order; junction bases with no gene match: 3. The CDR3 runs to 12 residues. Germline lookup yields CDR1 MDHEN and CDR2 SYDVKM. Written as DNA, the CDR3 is TGTGCCAGCGACAGGGGAGGAGATACGCAGTATTTT. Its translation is CASDRGGDTQYF.

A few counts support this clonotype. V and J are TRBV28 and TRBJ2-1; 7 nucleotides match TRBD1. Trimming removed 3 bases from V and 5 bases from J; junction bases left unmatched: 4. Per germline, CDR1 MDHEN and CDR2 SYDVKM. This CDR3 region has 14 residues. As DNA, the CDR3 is TGTGCCAGCAGTTTCTGGGACAGCAACAATGAGCAGTTCTTC. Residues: CASSFWDSNNEQFF.

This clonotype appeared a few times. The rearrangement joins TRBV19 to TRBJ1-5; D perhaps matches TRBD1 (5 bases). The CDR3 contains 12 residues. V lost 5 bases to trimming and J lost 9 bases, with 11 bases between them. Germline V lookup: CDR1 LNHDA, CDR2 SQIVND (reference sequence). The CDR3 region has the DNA TGTGCCAGTAGTCCCCTGCAGGGGCCCCAGCATTTT. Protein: CASSPLQGPQHF.

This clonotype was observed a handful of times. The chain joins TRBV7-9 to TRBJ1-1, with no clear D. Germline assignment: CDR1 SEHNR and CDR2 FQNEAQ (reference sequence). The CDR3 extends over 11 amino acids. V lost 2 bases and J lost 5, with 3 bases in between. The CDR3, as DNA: TGTGCCAGCAGCTTAAAAACTGAAGCTTTCTTT. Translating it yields CASSLKTEAFF.

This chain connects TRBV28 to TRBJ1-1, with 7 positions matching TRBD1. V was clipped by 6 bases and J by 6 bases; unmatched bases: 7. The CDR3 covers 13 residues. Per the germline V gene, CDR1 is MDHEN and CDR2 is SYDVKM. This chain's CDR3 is CASSATGEAEAFF. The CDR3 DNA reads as TGTGCCAGCAGCGCCACAGGGGAGGCTGAAGCTTTCTTT.

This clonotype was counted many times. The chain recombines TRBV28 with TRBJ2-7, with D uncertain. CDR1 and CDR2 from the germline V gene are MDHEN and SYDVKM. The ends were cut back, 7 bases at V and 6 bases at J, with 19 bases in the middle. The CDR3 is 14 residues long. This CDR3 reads CASILSSPTGEQYF. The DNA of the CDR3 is TGTGCCAGCATCTTATCTTCCCCGACGGGCGAGCAGTACTTC.

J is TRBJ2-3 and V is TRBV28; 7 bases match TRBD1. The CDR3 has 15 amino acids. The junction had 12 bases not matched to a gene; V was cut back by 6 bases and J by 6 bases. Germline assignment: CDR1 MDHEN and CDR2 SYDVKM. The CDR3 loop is CASSSNRQGTDTQYF. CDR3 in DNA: TGTGCCAGCAGCTCAAACCGACAGGGAACGGATACGCAGTATTTT.

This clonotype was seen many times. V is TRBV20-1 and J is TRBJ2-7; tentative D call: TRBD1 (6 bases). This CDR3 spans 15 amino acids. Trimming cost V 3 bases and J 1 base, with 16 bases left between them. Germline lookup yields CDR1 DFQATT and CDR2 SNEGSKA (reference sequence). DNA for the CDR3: TGCAGTGCTAGGGCCCCGCAGGGGTTTTCCTACGAGCAGTACTTC. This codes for CSARAPQGFSYEQYF.

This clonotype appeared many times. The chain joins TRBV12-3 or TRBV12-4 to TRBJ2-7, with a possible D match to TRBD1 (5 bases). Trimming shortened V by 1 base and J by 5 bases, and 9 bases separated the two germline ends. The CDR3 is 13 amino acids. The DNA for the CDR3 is TGTGCCAGCAGTTTAGGGGCAGGGCACGAGCAGTACTTC. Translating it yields CASSLGAGHEQYF.

The DNA of the CDR3 is TGCAGTGCTAGACAAAGACAGGATCCAACTAATGAAAAACTGTTTTTT. As protein: CSARQRQDPTNEKLFF. The rearrangement links TRBV20-1 to TRBJ1-4; D is possibly TRBD1 (6 bases). V lost 2 bases, J lost 0 bases, and 13 bases lay in between. Germline CDR1 DFQATT, CDR2 SNEGSKA (reference sequence). CDR3 length equals 16 residues.

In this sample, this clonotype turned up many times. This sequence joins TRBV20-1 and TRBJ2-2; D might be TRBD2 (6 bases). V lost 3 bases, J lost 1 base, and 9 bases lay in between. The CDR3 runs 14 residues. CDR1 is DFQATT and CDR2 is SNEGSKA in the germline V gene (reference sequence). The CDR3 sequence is CSASSGVNTGELFF. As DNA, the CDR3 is TGCAGTGCTAGTTCGGGAGTGAACACCGGGGAGCTGTTTTTT.